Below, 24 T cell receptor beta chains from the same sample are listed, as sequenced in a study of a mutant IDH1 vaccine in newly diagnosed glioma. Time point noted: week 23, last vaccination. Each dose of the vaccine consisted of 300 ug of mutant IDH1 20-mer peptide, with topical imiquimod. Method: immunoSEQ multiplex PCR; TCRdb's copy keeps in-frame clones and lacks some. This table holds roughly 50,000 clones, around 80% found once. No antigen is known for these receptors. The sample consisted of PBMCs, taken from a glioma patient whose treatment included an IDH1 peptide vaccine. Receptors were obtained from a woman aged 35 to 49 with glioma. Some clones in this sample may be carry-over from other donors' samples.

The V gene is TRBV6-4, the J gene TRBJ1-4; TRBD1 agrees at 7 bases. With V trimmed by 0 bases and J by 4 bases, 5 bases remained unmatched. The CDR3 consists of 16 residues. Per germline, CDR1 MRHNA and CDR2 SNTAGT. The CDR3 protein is CASSDSGGTVNEKLFF. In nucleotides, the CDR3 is TGTGCCAGCAGTGACTCGGGGGGGACAGTTAATGAAAAACTGTTTTTT.

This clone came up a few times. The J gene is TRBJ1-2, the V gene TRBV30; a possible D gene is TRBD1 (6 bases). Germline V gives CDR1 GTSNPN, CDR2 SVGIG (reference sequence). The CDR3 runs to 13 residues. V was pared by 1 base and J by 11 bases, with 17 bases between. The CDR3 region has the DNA TGTGCCTGGAGTGGCCGGATTAAGAGGGGGTACACCTTC. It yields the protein CAWSGRIKRGYTF.

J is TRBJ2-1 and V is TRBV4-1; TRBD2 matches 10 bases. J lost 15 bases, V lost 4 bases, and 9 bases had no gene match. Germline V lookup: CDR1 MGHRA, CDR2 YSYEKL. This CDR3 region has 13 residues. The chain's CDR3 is CASSLLSGGAVFF. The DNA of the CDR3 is TGCGCCAGCAGCCTCCTCAGCGGGGGGGCCGTGTTCTTC.

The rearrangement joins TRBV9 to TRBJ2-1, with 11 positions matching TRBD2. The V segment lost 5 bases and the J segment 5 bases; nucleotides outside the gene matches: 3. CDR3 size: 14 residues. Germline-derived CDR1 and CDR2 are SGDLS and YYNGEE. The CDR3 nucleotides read TGTGCCAGCAGGGGGACTAGCGGAGACAATGAGCAGTTCTTC. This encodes CASRGTSGDNEQFF.

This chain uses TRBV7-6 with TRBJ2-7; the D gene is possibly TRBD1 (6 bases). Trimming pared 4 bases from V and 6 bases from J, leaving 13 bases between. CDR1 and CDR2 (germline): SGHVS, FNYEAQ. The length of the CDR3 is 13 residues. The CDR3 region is CASSSQGWVEQYF. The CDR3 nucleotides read TGTGCCAGCAGCTCACAGGGATGGGTCGAGCAGTACTTC.

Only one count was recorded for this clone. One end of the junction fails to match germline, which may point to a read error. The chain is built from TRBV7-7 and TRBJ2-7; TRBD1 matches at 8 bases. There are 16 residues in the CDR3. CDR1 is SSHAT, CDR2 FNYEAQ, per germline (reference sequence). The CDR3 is CASSVPDRADSYEQYF. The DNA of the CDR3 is TGTGCTAGCAGCGTTCCGGACAGGGCGGACTCCTACGAGCAGTACTTC.

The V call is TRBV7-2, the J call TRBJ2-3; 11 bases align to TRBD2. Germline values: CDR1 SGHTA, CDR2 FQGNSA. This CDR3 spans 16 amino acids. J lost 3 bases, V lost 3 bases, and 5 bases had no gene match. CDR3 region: CASSFLSGGATDTQYF. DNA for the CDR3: TGTGCCAGCAGCTTCCTTAGCGGGGGGGCGACAGATACGCAGTATTTT.

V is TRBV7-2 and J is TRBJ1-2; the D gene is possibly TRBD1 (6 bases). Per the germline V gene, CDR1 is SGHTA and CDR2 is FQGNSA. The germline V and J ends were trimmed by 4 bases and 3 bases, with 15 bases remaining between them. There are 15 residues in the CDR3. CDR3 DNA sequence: TGTGCCAGCAGCTCCCGGGACACCGGAGACTATGGCTACACCTTC. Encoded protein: CASSSRDTGDYGYTF.

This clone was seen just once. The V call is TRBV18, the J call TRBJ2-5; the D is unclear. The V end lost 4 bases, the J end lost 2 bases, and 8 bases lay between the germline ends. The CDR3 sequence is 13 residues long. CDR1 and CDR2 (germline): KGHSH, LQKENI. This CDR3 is CASSRRLQETQYF. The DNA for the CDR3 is TGTGCCAGCTCACGTCGGCTGCAAGAGACCCAGTACTTC.

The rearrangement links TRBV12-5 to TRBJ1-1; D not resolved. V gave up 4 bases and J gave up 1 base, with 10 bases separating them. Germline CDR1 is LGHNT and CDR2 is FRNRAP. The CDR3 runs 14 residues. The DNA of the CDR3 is TGTGCTAGTGGTTCCCCGCCAGGGAACACTGAAGCTTTCTTT. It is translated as CASGSPPGNTEAFF. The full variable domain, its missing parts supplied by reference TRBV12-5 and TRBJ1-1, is DARVTQTPRHKVTEMGQEVTMRCQPILGHNTVFWYRQTMMQGLELLAYFRNRAPLDDSGMPKDRFSAEMPDATLATLKIQPSEPRDSAVYFCASGSPPGNTEAFFGQGTRLTVV.

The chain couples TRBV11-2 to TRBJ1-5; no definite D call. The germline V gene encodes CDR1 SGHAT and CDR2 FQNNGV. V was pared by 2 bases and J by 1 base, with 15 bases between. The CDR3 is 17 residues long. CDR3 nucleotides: TGTGCCAGCAGCTTAAGAAGGGATGGAACGAGCAATCAGCCCCAGCATTTT. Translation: CASSLRRDGTSNQPQHF.

DNA of the CDR3: TGCACCAGCAGCCACTGTCAGACTAGCGCCATCACAGATACGCAGTATTTT. This translates into CTSSHCQTSAITDTQYF. The V and J genes are TRBV1 and TRBJ2-3; TRBD2, the D gene given by the table, was not confirmed from the DNA. TRBV1 is an annotated pseudogene. This CDR3 has 17 amino acids.

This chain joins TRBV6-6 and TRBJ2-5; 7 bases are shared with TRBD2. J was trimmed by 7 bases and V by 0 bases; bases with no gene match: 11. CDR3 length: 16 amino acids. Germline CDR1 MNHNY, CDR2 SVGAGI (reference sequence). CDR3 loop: CASSYSRGGGFLTQYF. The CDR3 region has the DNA TGTGCCAGCAGTTACTCTCGCGGGGGTGGGTTTTTGACCCAGTACTTC.

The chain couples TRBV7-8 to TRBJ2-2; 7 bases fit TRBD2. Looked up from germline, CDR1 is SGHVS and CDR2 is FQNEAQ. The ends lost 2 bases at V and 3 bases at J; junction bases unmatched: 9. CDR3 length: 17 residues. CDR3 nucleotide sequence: TGTGCCAGCAGCTTATCGGGAGGTCGGACTTACACCGGGGAGCTGTTTTTT. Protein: CASSLSGGRTYTGELFF.

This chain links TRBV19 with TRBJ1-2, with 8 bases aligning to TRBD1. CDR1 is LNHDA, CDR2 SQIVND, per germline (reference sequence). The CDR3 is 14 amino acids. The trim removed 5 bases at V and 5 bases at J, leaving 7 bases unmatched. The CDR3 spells CASSLLTGDYGYTF. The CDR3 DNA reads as TGTGCCAGTAGTCTCCTGACAGGGGATTATGGCTACACCTTC. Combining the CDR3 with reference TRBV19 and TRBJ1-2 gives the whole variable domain DGGITQSPKYLFRKEGQNVTLSCEQNLNHDAMYWYRQDPGQGLRLIYYSQIVNDFQKGDIAEGYSVSREKKESFPLTVTSAQKNPTAFYLCASSLLTGDYGYTFGSGTRLTVV.

The CDR3 DNA reads TGCGCCAGCAGCAGGGACGCGGGACGTAAGAACACCATATATTTT. Its protein is CASSRDAGRKNTIYF. The chain links TRBV5-1 to TRBJ1-3, with a possible D match to TRBD1 (5 bases). V was shortened by 4 bases and J by 7 bases, with 18 bases between the two germline ends. This CDR3 region has 15 residues. Per the germline V gene, CDR1 is SGHRS and CDR2 is YFSETQ.

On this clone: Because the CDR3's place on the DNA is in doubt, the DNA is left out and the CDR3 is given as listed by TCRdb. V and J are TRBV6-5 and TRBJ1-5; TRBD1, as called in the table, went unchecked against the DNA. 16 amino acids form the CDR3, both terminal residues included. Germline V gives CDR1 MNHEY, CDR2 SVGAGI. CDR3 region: CASSSSTGASNQPQHF.

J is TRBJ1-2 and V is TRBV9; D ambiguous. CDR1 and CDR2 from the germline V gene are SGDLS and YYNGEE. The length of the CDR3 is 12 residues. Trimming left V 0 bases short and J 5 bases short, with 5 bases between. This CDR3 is CASSVDSYGYTF. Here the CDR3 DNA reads TGTGCCAGCAGCGTAGACTCTTATGGCTACACCTTC.

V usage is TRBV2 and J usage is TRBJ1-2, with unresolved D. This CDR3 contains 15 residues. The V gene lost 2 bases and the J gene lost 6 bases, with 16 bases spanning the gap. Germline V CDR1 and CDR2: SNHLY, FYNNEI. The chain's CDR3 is CASSEFYEGPDGYTF. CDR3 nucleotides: TGTGCCAGCAGTGAATTCTATGAGGGTCCCGATGGCTACACCTTC.

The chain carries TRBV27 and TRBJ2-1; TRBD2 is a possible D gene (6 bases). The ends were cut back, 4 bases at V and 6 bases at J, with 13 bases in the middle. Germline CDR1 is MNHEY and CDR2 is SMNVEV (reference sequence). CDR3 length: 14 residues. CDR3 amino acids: CASSYSPEGNEQFF. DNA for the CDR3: TGTGCCAGCAGTTATTCCCCGGAGGGCAATGAGCAGTTCTTC.

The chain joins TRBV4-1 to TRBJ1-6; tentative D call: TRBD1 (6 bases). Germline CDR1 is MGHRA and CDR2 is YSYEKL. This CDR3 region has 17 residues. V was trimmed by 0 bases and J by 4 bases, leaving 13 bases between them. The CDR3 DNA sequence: TGCGCCAGCAGCCAAGACAGGGGTACTAGATATAATTCACCCCTCCACTTT. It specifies CASSQDRGTRYNSPLHF.

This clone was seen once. The CDR3 coding sequence is TGTGCCAGCAGAGGGACTAGCTCAGATACGCAGTATTTT. This gives the protein CASRGTSSDTQYF. The chain employs TRBV2 and TRBJ2-3; 9 positions agree with TRBD2. This CDR3 spans 13 amino acids. Looked up from germline, CDR1 is SNHLY and CDR2 is FYNNEI. Losses at the gene ends were 6 bases for V and 4 bases for J; bases not matched to a gene: 2.

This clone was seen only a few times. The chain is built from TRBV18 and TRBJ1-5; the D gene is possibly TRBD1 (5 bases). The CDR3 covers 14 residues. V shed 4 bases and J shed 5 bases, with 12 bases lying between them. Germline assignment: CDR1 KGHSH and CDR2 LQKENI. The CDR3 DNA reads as TGTGCCAGCTCACGATTGGGGGTAGATCAGCCCCAGCATTTT. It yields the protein CASSRLGVDQPQHF.

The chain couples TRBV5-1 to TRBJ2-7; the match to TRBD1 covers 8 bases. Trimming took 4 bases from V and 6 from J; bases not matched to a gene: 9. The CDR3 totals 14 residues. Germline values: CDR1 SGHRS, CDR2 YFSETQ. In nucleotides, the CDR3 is TGCGCCAGCAGCCCGGGACAGGTAAATGGCGAGCAGTACTTC. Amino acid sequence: CASSPGQVNGEQYF. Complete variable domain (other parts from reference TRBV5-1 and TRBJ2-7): KAGVTQTPRYLIKTRGQQVTLSCSPISGHRSVSWYQQTPGQGLQFLFEYFSETQRNKGNFPGRFSGRQFSNSRSEMNVSTLELGDSALYLCASSPGQVNGEQYFGPGTRLTVT.